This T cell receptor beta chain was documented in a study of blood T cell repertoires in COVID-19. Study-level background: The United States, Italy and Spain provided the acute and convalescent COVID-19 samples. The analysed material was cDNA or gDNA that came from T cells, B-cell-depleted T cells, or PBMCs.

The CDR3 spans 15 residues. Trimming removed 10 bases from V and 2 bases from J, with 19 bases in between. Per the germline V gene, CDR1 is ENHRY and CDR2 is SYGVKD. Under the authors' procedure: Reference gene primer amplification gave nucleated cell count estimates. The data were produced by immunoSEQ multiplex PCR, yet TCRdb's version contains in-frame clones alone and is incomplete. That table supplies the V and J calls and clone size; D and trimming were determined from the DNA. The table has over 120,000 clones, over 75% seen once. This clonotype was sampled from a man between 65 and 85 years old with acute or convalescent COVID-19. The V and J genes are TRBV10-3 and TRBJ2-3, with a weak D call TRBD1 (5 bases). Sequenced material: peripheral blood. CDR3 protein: CATTRGTAPTDTQYF. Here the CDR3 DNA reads TGTGCCACCACAAGGGGCACCGCCCCCACAGATACGCAGTATTTT.